The clone carrying this TCR beta chain appeared once. The sample originates from a study of brain metastases from non-small cell lung cancer. This CDR3 is built from 14 residues. Between the trimmed V and J ends, which lost 4 bases and 6 bases, there was a span of 13 bases. Germline V gives CDR1 LGHDT, CDR2 YNNKEL (reference sequence). Profiling relied on immunoSEQ multiplex PCR, and the TCRdb table lists in-frame clones only, not all of them. Altogether over a thousand clones are present, 75% to 90% being singletons, with the ten largest covering approximately 12%. V usage is TRBV3-1 (or the pseudogene TRBV3-2) and J usage is TRBJ1-3; TRBD1 might be the D (6 bases). The receptor was derived from a donor at least 40 years old with non-small cell lung cancer. The sequenced sample consisted of tumor-adjacent normal tissue. The CDR3 here is CASSRRTDLNTIYF. Here the CDR3 DNA reads TGTGCCAGCAGCCGAAGGACAGATTTAAACACCATATATTTT.